This is a list of T cell receptor beta chains from one sample in a study of T cells in Graves' hyperthyroidism and ophthalmopathy. One entry per CDR3 protein, called by TCRdb with MiXCR from the multiplex PCR reads. The sample consists of 350,000 or so distinct CDR3 sequences, roughly a sixth of them appearing once. Source material: blood. These receptors were taken from a woman younger than 45 with Graves' hyperthyroidism that later progressed to Graves' ophthalmopathy. Each CDR3 is given with its conserved first and last residue. D genes are given only for firm matches. Only some rows state a clone size, as once, few, many or a class for expanded clones.

TRBV28	TRBJ1-4	many	TRBD1	TGTGCCAGCAGTGATCCGACAGGGAGTAATGAAAAACTGTTTTTT	CASSDPTGSNEKLFF
TRBV9	TRBJ1-6	many	-	TGTGCCAGCAGCGTCCGGGACGGGGTAGGAAATTCACCCCTCCACTTT	CASSVRDGVGNSPLHF
TRBV7-3	TRBJ2-3	-	-	TGTGCCAGCAGCCGGGACGTGTTGGGACTGAATACGCAGTATTTT	CASSRDVLGLNTQYF
TRBV19	TRBJ2-7	many	-	TGTGCCAGCTCCAATCAAGACAGTTCCTACGAGCAGTACTTC	CASSNQDSSYEQYF
TRBV5-4	TRBJ1-6	few	TRBD1	TGTGCCAGCAGCTCGACAGGGGGCGGGAATTCACCCCTCCACTTT	CASSSTGGGNSPLHF
TRBV6-1	TRBJ1-2	many	-	TGTGCCAGCAGTTCCCCCAAAGGGCTAGGCTACACCTTC	CASSSPKGLGYTF
TRBV6-1	TRBJ1-2	few	-	TGTGCCAGCACCCATGCCATACAAGGTCAAAGCCTGGGTGGCTACACCTTC	CASTHAIQGQSLGGYTF
TRBV6-1	TRBJ1-1	many	TRBD1	TGTGCCAGCAGTATTTACAGGGGAAACACTGAAGCTTTCTTT	CASSIYRGNTEAFF
TRBV5-1	TRBJ2-1	many	TRBD2	TGCGCCAGCAGCTTCCTCAAAGCGGGGGGGTGGAATGAGCAGTTCTTC	CASSFLKAGGWNEQFF
TRBV12-3/TRBV12-4	TRBJ2-5	-	TRBD1	TGTGCCAGCAGCCAGTGGGACAGCCCGGGGGAGACCCAGTACTTC	CASSQWDSPGETQYF
TRBV5-1	TRBJ2-2	many	TRBD2	TGCGCCAGTTCGCGGACACTAGCGGCGAACACCGGGGAGCTGTTTTTT	CASSRTLAANTGELFF
TRBV12-3/TRBV12-4	TRBJ2-5	many	TRBD2	TGTGCCAGCAGTTTCGAAGGTAGCGGGGACCAAGAGACCCAGTACTTC	CASSFEGSGDQETQYF
TRBV20-1	TRBJ2-3	-	-	TGCAGTGCTAGAGTTGACTTCACAGATACGCAGTATTTT	CSARVDFTDTQYF
TRBV2	TRBJ2-7	many	TRBD2	TGTGCCAGCAGTCTCCTAGCGGGACCTTACGAGCAGTACTTC	CASSLLAGPYEQYF
TRBV6-1	TRBJ2-7	many	TRBD1	TGTGCCAGCAGTTCACGACAGGGTGAAAGGTACGAGCAGTACTTC	CASSSRQGERYEQYF
TRBV9	TRBJ2-7	many	TRBD2	TGTGCCAGCAGCCCGGGACTAGCGGGGGGCATTCAGTTCTACGAGCAGTACTTC	CASSPGLAGGIQFYEQYF
TRBV4-1	TRBJ2-4	-	TRBD1	TGCGCCAGCAGCCAACCCCCTCCGACAGGGTATTATTGTCAGTACTTC	CASSQPPPTGYYCQYF
TRBV2	TRBJ1-2	many	TRBD1	TGTGCCAGCAGTGAGGACAGGGGAAACGGCTACACCTTC	CASSEDRGNGYTF
TRBV6-1	TRBJ1-2	-	-	TGTGCCAGCAGTGAAGCGCCGAAATTCGAAGGGAACTATGGCTACACCTTC	CASSEAPKFEGNYGYTF
TRBV2	TRBJ2-1	many	TRBD2	TGTGCCAGCATAGAGAGGACTAGCGTACACAATGAGCAGTTCTTC	CASIERTSVHNEQFF
TRBV15	TRBJ1-6	many	-	TGTGCCACCAGCAGAGATTTGGCGCCGGCCGGACCTTCACCCCTCCACTTT	CATSRDLAPAGPSPLHF
TRBV7-2	TRBJ2-6	few	-	TGTGCCAGCAGCTTAAGCCTGGACGTCCTGACTTTC	CASSLSLDVLTF
TRBV4-1	TRBJ2-7	few	-	TGCGCCAGCAGCCAAACGTTGGCAGGGGCCTACGAGCAGTACTTC	CASSQTLAGAYEQYF
TRBV5-8	TRBJ2-2	-	TRBD1	TGTGCCAGCACCTTCCTGGGCAGGGGGCGGAACGGGGAGCTGTTTTTT	CASTFLGRGRNGELFF
TRBV12-3/TRBV12-4	TRBJ2-7	few	-	TGTGCCAGCAGTCAGAGAGGGACCTCCCACGAGCAGTGCTTC	CASSQRGTSHEQCF
TRBV2	TRBJ1-2	-	TRBD1	TGTGCCAGCAGGAGGGGACAGGGAAATAACTATGGCTACACCTTC	CASRRGQGNNYGYTF
TRBV2	TRBJ2-1	once	TRBD2	TGTGCCAGATTAGCGGGAGCCGAGAATGAGCAGTTCTTC	CARLAGAENEQFF
TRBV20-1	TRBJ2-5	many	TRBD2	TGCAGTGCTAGAGCCGGGGGGGCCATGGAGACCCAGTACTTC	CSARAGGAMETQYF
TRBV5-8	TRBJ1-1	many	-	TGTGCCAGCAGCTTGGCCCCGAGTGAAGCTTTCTTT	CASSLAPSEAFF
TRBV15	TRBJ1-1	many	TRBD1	TGTGCCACCAGCAGACCGGCCCCTACAGGGGGGAACACTGAAGCTTTCTTT	CATSRPAPTGGNTEAFF
TRBV18	TRBJ1-5	few	-	TGTGCCAGCTCACCAGGGATAGGCATAGGTAGCAATCAGCCCCAGCATTTT	CASSPGIGIGSNQPQHF
TRBV6-1	TRBJ2-5	-	TRBD2	TGTGCCAGCGGACCTAGCGGGGGGGGCGCAGAGACCCAGTACTTC	CASGPSGGGAETQYF
TRBV20-1	TRBJ2-7	many	-	TGCAGTGCTATCCTTGTTCTAGCTCGTGAGCAGTACTTC	CSAILVLAREQYF
TRBV10-2	TRBJ2-7	-	-	TGCGCCAGCAGTGCGAATTCCCGGGACACCTTTTACGGGAACGAGCAGTACTTC	CASSANSRDTFYGNEQYF
TRBV5-1	TRBJ2-1	few	-	TGCGCCAGCAGCTTTTTAGGAGGGTCACGCTCCTACAATGAGCAGTTCTTC	CASSFLGGSRSYNEQFF
TRBV5-6	TRBJ1-1	many	TRBD1	TGTGCCAGCAGCTTTTTTTACCCCCGGGACAGGGGGCGTTGGATGAACACTGAAGCTTTCTTT	CASSFFYPRDRGRWMNTEAFF
TRBV12-3/TRBV12-4	TRBJ2-7	many	TRBD1	TGTGCCAGCAGTTCGACAGGGAACCTCGGGGACGAGCAGTACTTC	CASSSTGNLGDEQYF
TRBV29-1	TRBJ2-3	many	TRBD1	TGCAGCGCCCCCCCAGTACAGGGGTATTATGAGACAGATACGCAGTATTTT	CSAPPVQGYYETDTQYF
TRBV3-1	TRBJ2-1	many	-	TGTGCCAGCAGCCAAGTCGGATCAGACAATGAGCAGTTCTTC	CASSQVGSDNEQFF
TRBV3-1	TRBJ2-3	many	-	TGTGCCAGCAGCCAAGGCGCGACAGATACGCAGTATTTT	CASSQGATDTQYF
TRBV24-1	TRBJ2-5	many	TRBD1	TGTGCCACCAGCCCTGGGACAGGGGGCCTAGAGACCCAGTACTTC	CATSPGTGGLETQYF
TRBV2	TRBJ2-7	many	TRBD1	TGTGCCAGCAGTTTTGACAGGGAGTCCTACGAGCAGTACTTC	CASSFDRESYEQYF
TRBV29-1	TRBJ1-5	-	TRBD1	TGCAGCGTCCACCGATTAAAGACAGGGAACAATCAGCCCCAGCATTTT	CSVHRLKTGNNQPQHF
TRBV7-2	TRBJ2-3	many	TRBD2	TGTGCCCAGCCCGTACCAACCAGAGCGGGGGGAGGACTGGATACGCAGTATTTT	CAQPVPTRAGGGLDTQYF
TRBV3-1	TRBJ2-7	many	-	TGTGCCAGCAGCCCCGGACAGTCGGCCTACGAGCAGTACTTC	CASSPGQSAYEQYF
TRBV3-1	TRBJ2-2	many	TRBD1	TGTGCCAGCAGCCTCACAGGGGGCGTTGGCACCGGGGAGCTGTTTTTT	CASSLTGGVGTGELFF
TRBV10-3	TRBJ1-2	many	-	TGTGCCATCAATGGACAGTCCGACTATGGCTACACCTTC	CAINGQSDYGYTF
TRBV12-3/TRBV12-4	TRBJ2-1	-	-	TGTGCCAGCAACCCCAGTTCCGCCTACAATGAGCAGTTCTTC	CASNPSSAYNEQFF
TRBV28	TRBJ2-1	many	-	TGTGCCAGCAGTTTCCTGAGCTCCTACAATGAGCAGTTCTTC	CASSFLSSYNEQFF
TRBV11-2	TRBJ2-5	few	TRBD2	TGTGCCAGCAGCTTAGCCCTTTTCCCGGGACTAACATCGGCCCAGTACTTC	CASSLALFPGLTSAQYF